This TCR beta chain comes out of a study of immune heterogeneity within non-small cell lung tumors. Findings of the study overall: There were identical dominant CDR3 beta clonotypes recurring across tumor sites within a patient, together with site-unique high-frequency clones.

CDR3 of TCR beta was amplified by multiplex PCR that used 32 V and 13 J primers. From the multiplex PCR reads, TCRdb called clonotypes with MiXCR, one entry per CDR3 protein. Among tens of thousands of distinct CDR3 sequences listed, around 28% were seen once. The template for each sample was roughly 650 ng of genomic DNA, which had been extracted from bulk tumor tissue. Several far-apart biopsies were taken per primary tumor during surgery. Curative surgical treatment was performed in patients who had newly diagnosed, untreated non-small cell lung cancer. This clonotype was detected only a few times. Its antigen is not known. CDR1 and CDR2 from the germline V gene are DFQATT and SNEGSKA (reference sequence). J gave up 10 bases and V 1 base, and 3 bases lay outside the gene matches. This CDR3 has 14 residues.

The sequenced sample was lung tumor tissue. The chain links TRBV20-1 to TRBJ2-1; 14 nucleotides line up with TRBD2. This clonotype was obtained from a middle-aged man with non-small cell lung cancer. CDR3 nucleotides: TGCAGTGCTAGAGGACTAGCGGGAGGGAAGGAGCAGTTCTTC. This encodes CSARGLAGGKEQFF.